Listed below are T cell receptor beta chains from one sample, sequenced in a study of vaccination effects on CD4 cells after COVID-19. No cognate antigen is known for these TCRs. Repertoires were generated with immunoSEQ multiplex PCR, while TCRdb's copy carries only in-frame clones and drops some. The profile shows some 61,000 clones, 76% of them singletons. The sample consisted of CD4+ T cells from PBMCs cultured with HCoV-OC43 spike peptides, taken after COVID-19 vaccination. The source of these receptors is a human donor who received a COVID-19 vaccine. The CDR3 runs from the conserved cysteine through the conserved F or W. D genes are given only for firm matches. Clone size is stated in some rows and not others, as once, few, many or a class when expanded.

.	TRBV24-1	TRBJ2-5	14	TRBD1	CATGGTGDQETQYF	TGTGCCACCGGGGGGACAGGGGATCAAGAGACCCAGTACTTC
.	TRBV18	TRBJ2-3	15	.	CASSPLMEDTDTQYF	TGTGCCAGCTCACCACTGATGGAGGACACAGATACGCAGTATTTT
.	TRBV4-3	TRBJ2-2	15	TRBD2	CASSQLAGGPGELFF	TGCGCCAGCAGCCAACTAGCGGGGGGGCCCGGGGAGCTGTTTTTT
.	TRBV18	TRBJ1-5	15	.	CASSPEGGKLQPQHF	TGTGCCAGCTCACCAGAGGGAGGGAAATTGCAGCCCCAGCATTTT
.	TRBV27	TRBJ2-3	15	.	CASSQRWENTDTQYF	TGTGCCAGCAGTCAGCGGTGGGAGAACACAGATACGCAGTATTTT
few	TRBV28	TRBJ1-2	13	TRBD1	CASRSDRVGRYTF	TGTGCCAGCAGGTCGGACAGGGTTGGGCGCTACACCTTC
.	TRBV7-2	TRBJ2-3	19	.	CASSLTVNGRGPYTDTQYF	TGTGCCAGCAGCTTAACTGTGAATGGGAGGGGGCCATACACAGATACGCAGTATTTT
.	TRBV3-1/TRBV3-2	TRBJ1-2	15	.	CASSPGLTEGYGYTF	TGTGCCAGCAGCCCCGGTCTGACAGAGGGCTATGGCTACACCTTC
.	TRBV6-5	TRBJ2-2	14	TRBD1	CASSRQGNTGELFF	TGTGCCAGCAGTAGACAGGGGAACACCGGGGAGCTGTTTTTT
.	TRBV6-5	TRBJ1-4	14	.	CASRSAPTSEKLFF	TGTGCCAGCAGATCGGCCCCGACTAGTGAAAAACTGTTTTTT
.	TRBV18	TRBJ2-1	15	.	CASSPTSKGPYEQFF	TGTGCCAGCTCACCGACATCTAAAGGGCCCTATGAGCAGTTCTTC
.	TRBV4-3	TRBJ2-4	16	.	CASALSVDLAKNIQYF	TGCGCCAGCGCACTGTCGGTAGATCTAGCCAAAAACATTCAGTACTTC
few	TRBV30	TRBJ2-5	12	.	CAWRPGQETQYF	TGTGCCTGGAGGCCAGGGCAGGAGACCCAGTACTTC
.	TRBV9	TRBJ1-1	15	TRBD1	CASSVEGQGETEAFF	TGTGCCAGCAGCGTAGAGGGACAGGGGGAAACTGAAGCTTTCTTT
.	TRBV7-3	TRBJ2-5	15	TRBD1	CASSSQQGAGETQYF	TGTGCCAGCAGTTCGCAACAGGGGGCAGGAGAGACCCAGTACTTC
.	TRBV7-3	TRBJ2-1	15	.	CASSQGLLSYNEQFF	TGTGCCAGCAGCCAGGGACTTCTTTCCTACAATGAGCAGTTCTTC
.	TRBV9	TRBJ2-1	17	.	CASSVANGAGRANEQFF	TGTGCCAGCAGCGTAGCTAACGGAGCGGGCAGGGCCAATGAGCAGTTCTTC
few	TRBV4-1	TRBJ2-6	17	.	CASSQDRVISGANVLTF	TGCGCCAGCAGCCAAGATCGGGTAATCTCTGGGGCCAACGTCCTGACTTTC
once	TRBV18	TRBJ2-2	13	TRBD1	CASSPYTGEELFF	TGTGCCAGCTCACCTTACACAGGGGAGGAGCTGTTTTTT
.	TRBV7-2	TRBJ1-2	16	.	CASSLATGVGNYGYTF	TGTGCCAGCAGCTTAGCTACGGGGGTAGGGAACTATGGCTACACCTTC
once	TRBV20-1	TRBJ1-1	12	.	CSASTRGTEAFF	TGCAGTGCTAGTACCAGGGGCACTGAAGCTTTCTTT
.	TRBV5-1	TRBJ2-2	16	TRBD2	CASSSSGGANTGELFF	TGCGCCAGCAGCTCAAGCGGGGGAGCGAACACCGGGGAGCTGTTTTTT
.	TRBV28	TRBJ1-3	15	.	CASRTGGSSGNTIYF	TGTGCCAGCAGGACGGGTGGCAGCTCTGGAAACACCATATATTTT